This passage covers 19 T cell receptor beta chains from one sample sequenced in a study of Graves' ophthalmopathy and Graves' hyperthyroidism. RNA transcripts served as template for amplifying TCR beta CDR3 sequences. RT-PCR in the first round used HTBI primers; a second-round multiplex PCR followed. One entry per CDR3 protein results from TCRdb running MiXCR on the multiplex PCR reads. The sample consists of 400,000 or so distinct CDR3 sequences, approximately 18% of them appearing once. The sequencing input was peripheral blood. The receptors shown here come from an adult woman with stable Graves' hyperthyroidism.

To note about this clonotype: Being one base from a much bigger clone, this may be a read error. The missing conserved phenylalanine or tryptophan at the end of this CDR3 makes a read error likely. V is TRBV5-1 and J is TRBJ1-3, with D possibly matching TRBD1 (6 bases). Germline V gene data show CDR1 as SGHRS and CDR2 as YFSETQ. Trimming shortened V by 4 bases and J by 0 bases, and 14 bases separated the two germline ends. The CDR3 is made up of 16 amino acids. The CDR3 protein is CASSNRTASSGNTIYY. The CDR3 DNA reads as TGCGCCAGCAGCAACCGGACAGCATCCTCTGGAAACACCATATATTAT.

V is TRBV15 and J is TRBJ2-2, with D hard to call. V lost 5 bases, J lost 8 bases, and 12 bases lay in between. Germline CDR1 and CDR2: LNHNV and YYDKDF (reference sequence). The CDR3 is 13 amino acids. The CDR3 DNA reads TGTGCCACCAGCGTACTCAGGTGTGGGGAGCTGTTTTTT. Residues: CATSVLRCGELFF.

This clonotype was counted many times. The chain employs TRBV7-2 and TRBJ1-5; a weak D match, TRBD1 (6 bases). V was trimmed by 2 bases and J by 0 bases, leaving 11 bases between them. Looked up from germline, CDR1 is SGHTA and CDR2 is FQGNSA. The CDR3 sequence is 16 residues long. The CDR3 DNA is TGTGCCAGCAGCTTATACAGGGTGAATAGCAATCAGCCCCAGCATTTT. Translated, it gives CASSLYRVNSNQPQHF.

This clonotype has a count of ten or more. The rearrangement uses TRBV12-3 or TRBV12-4 and TRBJ2-5, with TRBD1 matching over 10 bases. Unmatched junction bases numbered 12, after V lost 11 bases and J lost 3 bases. This CDR3 has 15 amino acids. The CDR3 here is CASGKPGQGKETQYF. In nucleotides, the CDR3 is TGTGCCTCCGGAAAACCGGGACAGGGGAAAGAGACCCAGTACTTC.

This clonotype qualifies as medium-sized (0.01 to 0.1%). The gene calls are TRBV6-1 and TRBJ1-5; D not resolved. The CDR3 runs to 13 residues. Per germline, CDR1 MNHNS and CDR2 SASEGT. Trimming removed 4 bases from V and 4 bases from J, with 8 bases in between. The DNA for the CDR3 is TGTGCCAGCAGTGGGGCAGAGAATCAGCCCCAGCATTTT. Residues: CASSGAENQPQHF.

The chain recombines TRBV6-5 with TRBJ2-3; D gene uncertain. Trimming took off 6 bases at V and 0 bases at J, with 7 bases between the two ends. Looked up from germline, CDR1 is MNHEY and CDR2 is SVGAGI. This CDR3 spans 13 amino acids. For the CDR3, the DNA is TGTGCCAGCAGGTTACAGAGCACAGATACGCAGTATTTT. Translation: CASRLQSTDTQYF.

There are many counts of this clonotype. This chain connects TRBV4-2 to TRBJ1-1; weak D call: TRBD1 (6 bases). Germline CDR1 is LGHNA and CDR2 is YNFKEQ. V lost 0 bases and J lost 5, with 16 bases in between. The CDR3 has 16 residues. CDR3 DNA: TGTGCCAGCAGCCAAGATAAGATCCAGGGGAAGACTGAAGCTTTCTTT. Amino acid sequence: CASSQDKIQGKTEAFF.

This clonotype was observed at least ten times. This sequence joins TRBV11-2 and TRBJ2-2, with 11 bases lining up with TRBD1. The ends lost 2 bases at V and 5 bases at J; junction bases unmatched: 10. Germline loops: CDR1 SGHAT, CDR2 FQNNGV. The CDR3 totals 18 residues. In nucleotides, the CDR3 is TGTGCCAGCAGCTTATTGTTTGGGACAGGGGGGCGAACCGGGGAGCTGTTTTTT. Translated: CASSLLFGTGGRTGELFF.

This clonotype has ten or more counts. The genes are TRBV15 and TRBJ2-2; TRBD2 agrees at 7 bases. Germline CDR1 LNHNV, CDR2 YYDKDF (reference sequence). The CDR3 runs 16 residues. V trimming: 8 bases; J trimming: 5 bases; junction bases outside the gene matches: 14. CDR3 amino acids: CATQDLADRGTGELFF. The DNA of the CDR3 is TGTGCCACCCAGGACCTAGCGGATCGTGGGACCGGGGAGCTGTTTTTT.

This chain links TRBV6-5 with TRBJ1-2; perhaps TRBD1 as D (6 bases). V was pared by 0 bases and J by 4 bases, with 12 bases between. CDR1 is MNHEY and CDR2 is SVGAGI in the germline V gene. The CDR3 covers 15 residues. The CDR3 here is CASSYSNREGYGYTF. The CDR3 bases are TGTGCCAGCAGTTACTCCAACAGGGAGGGCTATGGCTACACCTTC.

The chain uses TRBV24-1 and TRBJ2-5, with D hard to call. This CDR3 has 13 amino acids. In germline, CDR1 is KGHDR, CDR2 SFDVKD. The germline V and J ends were trimmed by 11 bases and 0 bases, with 12 bases remaining between them. The CDR3 coding sequence is TGTGCCATCTCTGGTCCCAACCAAGAGACCCAGTACTTC. Protein sequence: CAISGPNQETQYF.

This clonotype was observed a few times. The rearrangement uses TRBV18 and TRBJ1-2; 7 nucleotides line up with TRBD1. From germline, CDR1 is KGHSH and CDR2 LQKENI. V shed 1 base, J shed 3 bases, and the junction held 2 bases outside the gene matches. The CDR3 is 14 amino acids. The CDR3, as DNA: TGTGCCAGCTCACCACGACAGGGTGACTATGGCTACACCTTC. It codes for CASSPRQGDYGYTF.

This clonotype came up many times. The V call is TRBV20-1, the J call TRBJ1-5; 7 positions agree with TRBD1. The CDR3 spans 13 residues. V lost 3 bases, J lost 6 bases, and 5 bases stayed unmatched. Per the germline V gene, CDR1 is DFQATT and CDR2 is SNEGSKA (reference sequence). The CDR3 loop is CSASTGVVQPQHF. DNA of the CDR3: TGCAGTGCTAGTACAGGGGTTGTTCAGCCCCAGCATTTT.

The chain joins TRBV12-5 to TRBJ2-7; a possible D gene is TRBD1 (5 bases). Trimming cost V 5 bases and J 8 bases, with 13 bases left between them. The germline V gene has CDR1 LGHNT and CDR2 FRNRAP. The CDR3 consists of 12 residues. The DNA of the CDR3 is TGTGCTAGTGGTGACAGACGGTGGAAGCAGTACTTC. Translation: CASGDRRWKQYF.

This clonotype was recorded a few times. The rearrangement links TRBV9 to TRBJ2-2; 11 nucleotides line up with TRBD1. The V gene's germline CDR1 is SGDLS and CDR2 YYNGEE. J was trimmed by 6 bases and V by 0 bases; bases with no gene match: 1. This CDR3 is built from 15 residues. CDR3 in amino acids: CASSVGTGGPGELFF. The CDR3 nucleotides are TGTGCCAGCAGCGTAGGGACAGGGGGCCCCGGGGAGCTGTTTTTT.

This clonotype was seen ten or more times. The chain joins TRBV20-1 to TRBJ2-7; D might be TRBD1 (5 bases). Germline loops: CDR1 DFQATT, CDR2 SNEGSKA (reference sequence). The CDR3 sequence is 14 residues long. Trimming removed 4 bases at V and 0 bases at J, with 13 bases between. CDR3 sequence reads: CSATEGVSSYEQYF. The CDR3 DNA is TGCAGTGCTACGGAAGGGGTCTCCTCCTACGAGCAGTACTTC.

The rearrangement joins TRBV19 to TRBJ2-7; TRBD1 is a possible D gene (6 bases). The CDR3 contains 14 residues. Germline values: CDR1 LNHDA, CDR2 SQIVND (reference sequence). V gave up 5 bases and J gave up 3 bases, with 14 bases separating them. CDR3 DNA sequence: TGTGCCAGTAGTTTGGCTCTGGACAGCTACGAGCAGTACTTC. Its protein is CASSLALDSYEQYF.

This clonotype was picked up many times. V gene TRBV12-3 or TRBV12-4 combines with J gene TRBJ2-5, with D perhaps matching TRBD1 (5 bases). The CDR3 contains 15 residues. Deletions cut 5 bases from V and 3 bases from J, with 16 bases between. CDR3 bases: TGTGCCAGCAGTCGGAGTGGGGCTACCAAAGAGACCCAGTACTTC. It encodes CASSRSGATKETQYF.

This clonotype showed up many times. This chain connects TRBV27 to TRBJ2-2; no clear D gene. CDR1 and CDR2 from the germline V gene are MNHEY and SMNVEV (reference sequence). Trimming took off 3 bases at V and 4 bases at J, with 6 bases between the two ends. This CDR3 is built from 13 residues. The CDR3 DNA follows: TGTGCCAGCAGTTTCGTTCTCACCGGGGAGCTGTTTTTT. Translation: CASSFVLTGELFF.